This TCR beta chain was identified during a study of blood T cell repertoires in COVID-19. Study summary: COVID-19 samples from acute and convalescent phases originated in the United States, Italy and Spain.

In the original workflow: By means of reference gene primer amplification, nucleated cell counts were estimated. The protocol was immunoSEQ multiplex PCR, while the TCRdb copy is restricted to in-frame clones and leaves out a portion. The V and J calls and clone size are taken from that table; D and trimming were inferred from the DNA. Found here are around 170,000 clones, 65% to 90% of them singletons; the top ten hold about 9.7%. The receptor comes from a man aged 50-59 years with active or convalescent COVID-19. Material for sequencing was peripheral blood.

CDR3 amino acids: CASSFPSGRSTDEQFF. CDR3 bases: TGTGCCAGCAGCTTTCCTAGCGGGAGGAGCACGGATGAGCAGTTCTTC. The chain joins TRBV5-6 to TRBJ2-1, with TRBD2 matching over 11 bases. Trimming took 2 bases from V and 8 from J; bases not matched to a gene: 9. Germline loops: CDR1 SGHDT, CDR2 YYEEEE. This CDR3 region has 16 residues.